This T cell receptor (beta chain) was recorded in a study of PD-L1 blockade in urothelial cancer. As for the study in general: The patients first took atezolizumab around 2014, receiving 1,200 mg intravenously every 3 weeks. Males with bladder-origin urothelial cancer constituted about nine tenths of the roughly 29 patients. Treatment start was followed by blood analysis at 3 weeks (second dose) and again at 6 weeks.

Indicated time point: pretreatment peripheral blood. Sequencing used immunoSEQ multiplex PCR; TCRdb keeps in-frame clones, though not all of them. The profile shows tens of thousands of clones, 87% of them singletons. From germline, CDR1 is LNHNV and CDR2 YYDKDF (reference sequence). The length of the CDR3 is 15 residues. J was trimmed by 8 bases and V by 3 bases; bases with no gene match: 7. In its sample, this clone ranks as large. The chain carries TRBV15 and TRBJ2-1, with 10 nucleotides matching TRBD2. This sequence was found in a woman in her sixties or seventies with urothelial cancer. Sequenced here: PBMCs, sampled around atezolizumab (anti-PD-L1) treatment. The CDR3 region has the DNA TGTGCCACCAGCAGTACTAGCGGGATTCGGGATGAGCAGTTCTTC. This codes for CATSSTSGIRDEQFF.